This TCR beta chain was profiled in a study of molecular identifiers for immune sequencing clone quantification. Using its own MiXCR run on the PCR reads, TCRdb lists one record per CDR3 protein. The table has 550,000 to 750,000 distinct CDR3 sequences, approximately 20% seen once. Comment on this clonotype: This may come from a read error, since a much larger clone is one base off.

CDR1 and CDR2 from the germline V gene are LNHDA and SQIVND (reference sequence). The CDR3 is made up of 14 amino acids. The sequence was collected from a human donor in good health. Some libraries in this study had Jurkat cell RNA spiked in. This chain links TRBV19 with TRBJ2-7; TRBD1 might be the D (5 bases). Sequences were obtained from naive CD8+ T cells from blood, with Jurkat cell RNA spiked in. Subset given: FACS-sorted CD8+CD4-CCR7+CD45RA+ naive T cells. DNA for the CDR3: TGTGCCAGTAGTCCCCAGACAGCATCCTACGGGCAGTACTTC. This encodes CASSPQTASYGQYF.